Listed below are T cell receptor beta chains from one sample, sequenced in a study of Graves' ophthalmopathy and Graves' hyperthyroidism. Via MiXCR, TCRdb re-called the multiplex PCR reads, giving one row per CDR3 protein. This sample has about 550,000 distinct CDR3 sequences, with 35% to 40% found just once. Sequencing was performed on peripheral blood or thyroid tissue (not recorded which). The receptors derive from an adult man with Graves' hyperthyroidism. Both conserved end residues are part of each CDR3. D genes are given only for firm matches. Only part of the rows carry a size: once, few, many, or a class if the clone is expanded.

D gene	V gene	clone size	J gene	CDR3 protein	CDR3 DNA
TRBD1	TRBV27	few	TRBJ1-4	CASSRDRLSKLFF	TGTGCCAGCAGTCGGGACAGGCTATCAAAACTGTTTTTT
.	TRBV12-3/TRBV12-4	.	TRBJ2-2	CASSSPHTDRGSCFF	.
TRBD2	TRBV19	.	TRBJ2-5	CASSLIPGLAEETQYF	TGTGCCAGTAGCCTGATACCGGGACTAGCAGAAGAGACCCAGTACTTC
.	TRBV28	.	TRBJ1-5	CASSLGGHQPQHF	TGTGCCAGCAGTTTGGGCGGGCATCAGCCCCAGCATTTT
TRBD2	TRBV7-9	.	TRBJ2-1	CASSSRGLAGLNEQFF	TGTGCCAGCAGCTCCCGGGGACTAGCGGGATTGAATGAGCAGTTCTTC
.	TRBV10-3	many	TRBJ1-2	CAISDVGDSGYTF	TGTGCCATCAGTGACGTCGGAGATTCCGGCTACACCTTC
.	TRBV5-1	.	TRBJ1-2	CANRRQTLTNYGYTF	TGCGCCAACAGACGACAGACACTGACTAACTATGGCTACACCTTC
.	TRBV7-9	many	TRBJ1-4	CASSLGRETVEKLFF	TGTGCCAGCAGCTTAGGTCGGGAGACGGTTGAAAAACTGTTTTTT
.	TRBV14	once	TRBJ2-7	CASSLRGYEQHF	TGTGCCAGCAGCCTCCGGGGCTACGAGCAGCACTTC
.	TRBV3-1	.	TRBJ1-3	CASSQGLRVVSGNTIYF	TGTGCCAGCAGCCAAGGCTTGAGGGTTGTTTCTGGAAACACCATATATTTT
TRBD1	TRBV5-1	many	TRBJ2-2	CASSLTGADTGELFF	TGCGCCAGCAGCTTGACAGGGGCGGACACCGGGGAGCTGTTTTTT
.	TRBV12-3/TRBV12-4	.	TRBJ2-7	CASSLSFQVNGEQYF	TGTGCCAGCAGTTTATCGTTCCAGGTTAACGGCGAGCAGTACTTC
.	TRBV29-1	once	TRBJ2-2	CSSFSWGAGELFF	TGCAGCAGTTTCTCATGGGGGGCCGGGGAGCTGTTTTTT